The clone carrying this TCR beta chain was counted at least ten times. The CDR3 has 13 residues. Germline V gene data show CDR1 as LNHDA and CDR2 as SQIVND (reference sequence). Trimming removed 10 bases at V and 0 bases at J, with 12 bases between. TCRdb reanalysed the PCR reads using MiXCR and keeps one entry per CDR3 protein. The top ten clones hold 10% of a sample with approximately 90,000 distinct CDR3 sequences, about 48% of them seen once. This record belongs to a study of CDR3 diversity in severe acne. The sequencing sample was made of blood. The clonotype comes from a male donor in good health, serving as a control. The chain carries TRBV19 and TRBJ1-1; D is undetermined. The CDR3 DNA follows: TGTGCCATTGGACTCTCGCTGAACACTGAAGCTTTCTTT. Its protein is CAIGLSLNTEAFF. The full variable domain, its missing parts supplied by reference TRBV19 and TRBJ1-1, is DGGITQSPKYLFRKEGQNVTLSCEQNLNHDAMYWYRQDPGQGLRLIYYSQIVNDFQKGDIAEGYSVSREKKESFPLTVTSAQKNPTAFYLCAIGLSLNTEAFFGQGTRLTVV.